The entry that follows covers one T cell receptor beta chain sequence. Its antigen is still unknown. The record originates from a study of tumor-infiltrating lymphocytes in primary liver carcinoma. As for the study in general: The patient group consisted of men and women aged 30 to 69 years. Study-level points and caveats: Appearing in all five tumor regions was true of only about 8-25% of top clones. It was tumor-adjacent and tumor-blood pairs that overlapped less than tumor region pairs did.

Unsorted bulk tissue (about 20-30 mg) underwent RNA and DNA co-extraction. Priming with a constant-region primer yielded TCR beta cDNA from 400 to 500 ng total RNA. Employing slightly modified ARM-PCR, three nested multiplex PCR rounds were run, and these gave rise to the TCR beta libraries. TCRdb re-derived calls from the multiplex PCR reads in MiXCR, one entry per CDR3 protein. The sample carries about 130,000 distinct CDR3 sequences, 55% to 75% recorded once. This clonotype was sampled from a woman between 55 and 75 years old with primary liver carcinoma and hepatitis B virus infection. Sequencing used liver tumor tissue from sampling region 3. Specified subset: tumor region T3, left-lateral pole.

The CDR3 DNA reads TGTACTAGCAGCGACTACCGTGGCATGTTTTTT. This codes for CTSSDYRGMFF. The chain is built from TRBV6-1 and TRBJ1-4; D is unclear. This CDR3 comprises 11 residues. The germline V gene has CDR1 MNHNS and CDR2 SASEGT.